This TCR beta chain was found in a study of human T cells and chemical hapten exposure. Study-level information: 2% DPC applied to a roughly 2 cm by roughly 2 cm arm area sensitized donors. Patches with 0.01% DPC went on the upper back, and the tests were read at 6 days.

TCRdb re-analysed the RACE reads in MiXCR, keeping a single row per CDR3 protein. The sample carries 300,000 to 400,000 distinct CDR3 sequences, approximately 5.1% recorded once. The sample's time point: pre-sensitization, week 0. Treatment reported: therapeutic diphenylcyclopropenone sensitization with weekly scalp DPC. Germline loops: CDR1 MDHEN, CDR2 SYDVKM. Trimming took off 3 bases at V and 0 bases at J, with 8 bases between the two ends. This CDR3 contains 14 residues. Whole-study findings and limits: Relative to controls, expanded TCRs formed significantly more large CDR3 similarity clusters.

Comments on this clonotype: What it recognizes is unknown.

The source was whole blood, collected in connection with sensitization to the hapten diphenylcyclopropenone (DPC). The receptor was derived from a woman aged 45-60 years with alopecia areata. Some clones in this sample may be carry-over from other donors' samples. The chain uses TRBV28 and TRBJ1-2; D is uncertain. DNA of the CDR3: TGTGCCAGCAGTTTCCCCCCCCCTAACTATGGCTACACCTTC. It is translated as CASSFPPPNYGYTF.